The 31 T cell receptor beta chains listed next were all sequenced from one sample in a study of somatic mutations in cytotoxic T cells in rheumatoid arthritis. The data were produced by immunoSEQ multiplex PCR, yet TCRdb's version contains in-frame clones alone and is incomplete. The sample shows 11,000 or so clones, more than 65% of them seen only once. The sequenced sample consisted of CD8+ T cells sorted from blood. The receptors were sampled from a man in his 60s in good health.

The chain has TRBV28 and TRBJ1-1; D perhaps matches TRBD1 (6 bases). This CDR3 contains 18 residues. Per the germline V gene, CDR1 is MDHEN and CDR2 is SYDVKM. Trimming stripped 3 bases from V and 0 bases from J, with 20 bases between. This chain's CDR3 is CASSFPGDYNSMNTEAFF. The CDR3 bases are TGTGCCAGCAGTTTCCCAGGGGATTACAATTCCATGAACACTGAAGCTTTCTTT.

This clone is medium-sized in the sample. This chain links TRBV11-3 with TRBJ2-3, with a weak D call TRBD1 (5 bases). The CDR3 runs 12 residues. CDR1 and CDR2 (germline): SGHNT, YENEEA. The germline V and J ends were trimmed by 3 bases and 5 bases, with 6 bases remaining between them. CDR3 in amino acids: CASSLQGDTQYF. For the CDR3, the DNA is TGTGCCAGCAGCTTGCAGGGAGATACGCAGTATTTT.

The J gene is TRBJ2-1, the V gene TRBV13, with unresolved D. There are 14 residues in the CDR3. Trimming took 0 bases from V and 5 from J, leaving 8 bases between them. Germline CDR1 PRHDT, CDR2 FYEKMQ (reference sequence). Here the CDR3 DNA reads TGTGCCAGCAGCTTAGGTTCTTGGAACAATGAGCAGTTCTTC. Its protein is CASSLGSWNNEQFF.

The chain couples TRBV21-1 to TRBJ1-1; the listed D gene, TRBD1, was not tested against the DNA. TRBV21-1 is given as a pseudogene. This CDR3 has 15 residues. CDR3 sequence reads: CASSGMGQGNTEAFF. The CDR3 DNA reads as TGTGCCAGCAGCGGGATGGGACAGGGGAACACTGAAGCTTTCTTT.

The count of this clone is one. This sequence joins TRBV7-8 and TRBJ2-1; no clear D gene. V lost 6 bases, J lost 0 bases, and 9 bases lay in between. CDR3 length equals 14 residues. Germline CDR1 is SGHVS and CDR2 is FQNEAQ. CDR3 DNA: TGTGCCAGCAGATCGGAAAGCTCCTACAATGAGCAGTTCTTC. Its protein product is CASRSESSYNEQFF.

The V and J genes are TRBV5-6 and TRBJ2-7; D is perhaps TRBD2 (6 bases). Germline V CDR1 and CDR2: SGHDT, YYEEEE. CDR3 size: 14 residues. Trimming removed 3 bases from V and 2 bases from J, with 12 bases in between. The CDR3 is CASSWGSGAYEQYF. The DNA of the CDR3 is TGTGCCAGCAGCTGGGGGTCGGGGGCCTACGAGCAGTACTTC.

This chain links TRBV6-5 with TRBJ1-1; no firm D call. Trimming stripped 4 bases from V and 2 bases from J, with 8 bases between. This CDR3 is 13 amino acids long. CDR1 and CDR2 from the germline V gene are MNHEY and SVGAGI. For the CDR3, the DNA is TGTGCCAGCAGTTTTAAAACTAACACTGAAGCTTTCTTT. Amino acids: CASSFKTNTEAFF.

The V gene is TRBV5-1, the J gene TRBJ1-3; possibly TRBD1 for D (5 bases). CDR3 length: 15 amino acids. V was cut by 1 base and J by 0 bases, with 8 bases left in between. Looked up from germline, CDR1 is SGHRS and CDR2 is YFSETQ. The CDR3 here is CASSLWGSSGNTIYF. CDR3 DNA sequence: TGCGCCAGCAGCTTGTGGGGCAGCTCTGGAAACACCATATATTTT.

The chain couples TRBV13 to TRBJ2-1; TRBD2 matches 14 bases. V was clipped by 4 bases and J by 8 bases; unmatched bases: 4. The CDR3 loop spans 15 amino acids. Germline V gives CDR1 PRHDT, CDR2 FYEKMQ (reference sequence). CDR3 sequence reads: CASSSRLAGGDEQFF. For the CDR3, the DNA is TGTGCCAGCAGCTCCCGACTAGCGGGAGGGGATGAGCAGTTCTTC. Supplemented by reference TRBV13 and TRBJ2-1, the full variable domain reads AAGVIQSPRHLIKEKRETATLKCYPIPRHDTVYWYQQGPGQDPQFLISFYEKMQSDKGSIPDRFSAQQFSDYHSELNMSSLELGDSALYFCASSSRLAGGDEQFFGPGTRLTVL.

The chain has TRBV10-1 and TRBJ2-5; no firm D call. There are 9 residues in the CDR3. Germline V lookup: CDR1 WNHNN, CDR2 SYGVQD (reference sequence). V lost 6 bases to trimming and J lost 8 bases, with 4 bases between them. CDR3 in amino acids: CASRGTQYF. The CDR3 bases are TGCGCCAGCAGGGGTACCCAGTACTTC.

The table lists this clone with a count of one. The V gene is TRBV11-1, the J gene TRBJ2-5; the D is unclear. The V gene's germline CDR1 is SGHAT and CDR2 FQDESV (reference sequence). The CDR3 totals 14 residues. Trimming shortened V by 1 base and J by 3 bases, and 9 bases separated the two germline ends. This CDR3 is CASSLDLWEETQYF. The CDR3 DNA reads as TGTGCCAGCAGCTTAGACCTCTGGGAAGAGACCCAGTACTTC.

This clone was seen only a few times. The genes are TRBV27 and TRBJ2-7, with 8 positions matching TRBD1. The J segment lost 0 bases and the V segment lost 6 bases, leaving 16 bases of the junction unmatched. CDR1 is MNHEY, CDR2 SMNVEV, per germline (reference sequence). This CDR3 is 18 amino acids long. In DNA, the CDR3 is TGTGCCAGCAGCTCCTCGGGACAGGATCTCAGTTTCTCCTACGAGCAGTACTTC. Residues: CASSSSGQDLSFSYEQYF.

J is TRBJ1-3 and V is TRBV5-1; unclear D gene. The length of the CDR3 is 15 residues. Trimming left V 0 bases short and J 2 bases short, with 9 bases between. Germline V CDR1 and CDR2: SGHRS, YFSETQ. The CDR3 loop reads CASSLEGAAGNTIYF. CDR3 coding DNA: TGCGCCAGCAGCTTGGAGGGTGCGGCTGGAAACACCATATATTTT.

This sequence joins TRBV19 and TRBJ1-3, with D unresolved. Between the trimmed V and J ends, which lost 5 bases and 3 bases, there was a span of 11 bases. The germline CDR1 and CDR2 sequences are LNHDA and SQIVND (reference sequence). The CDR3 spans 14 residues. CDR3 protein: CASSLQGIGNTIYF. The CDR3 region has the DNA TGTGCCAGTAGTCTTCAAGGGATTGGAAACACCATATATTTT.

This rearrangement joins TRBV5-1 to TRBJ2-7; 9 bases agree with TRBD2. Germline values: CDR1 SGHRS, CDR2 YFSETQ. The CDR3 consists of 17 residues. After removal of 0 bases from V and 1 base from J, the junction contained 8 bases not matched to a gene. The DNA for the CDR3 is TGCGCCAGCAGCTTGGAGTCTAGCGGGAACCCTTCCTACGAGCAGTACTTC. Protein product: CASSLESSGNPSYEQYF.

This clone is classed as medium-sized (0.01 to 0.1%). The chain employs TRBV7-3 and TRBJ2-5; D not certain. Trimming shortened V by 3 bases and J by 2 bases, and 10 bases separated the two germline ends. The CDR3 length is 14 residues. CDR1 and CDR2 from the germline V gene are SGHTA and FQGTGA. The CDR3 here is CASSFGCRQETQYF. For the CDR3, the DNA is TGTGCCAGCAGCTTCGGTTGTCGTCAAGAGACCCAGTACTTC.

V is TRBV18 and J is TRBJ2-5, with D possibly TRBD1 on 6 matching bases. Trimming shortened V by 2 bases and J by 5 bases, and 12 bases separated the two germline ends. Per the germline V gene, CDR1 is KGHSH and CDR2 is LQKENI. This CDR3 spans 14 amino acids. The CDR3 loop is CASSPGGWEETQYF. The CDR3 DNA follows: TGTGCCAGCTCACCAGGGGGCTGGGAGGAGACCCAGTACTTC.

This clone was seen a handful of times. The chain employs TRBV15 and TRBJ2-7; 7 bases agree with TRBD2. Germline CDR1 and CDR2: LNHNV and YYDKDF (reference sequence). The CDR3 sequence is 13 residues long. V dropped 4 bases and J dropped 7; count of bases not matched to a gene: 7. Here the CDR3 DNA reads TGTGCCACCAGCAAGGCGGGAGCGGAAGAGCAGTACTTC. This encodes CATSKAGAEEQYF.

This clone was observed once. This chain joins TRBV28 and TRBJ1-5; D gene ambiguous. V lost 3 bases and J lost 7, with 13 bases in between. Germline V lookup: CDR1 MDHEN, CDR2 SYDVKM. The CDR3 extends over 14 amino acids. CDR3 amino acids: CASSFGGLSQPQHF. DNA for the CDR3: TGTGCCAGCAGTTTCGGAGGGTTGTCCCAGCCCCAGCATTTT.

The V and J genes are TRBV4-2 and TRBJ2-3; possible D gene TRBD2, 6 bases. This CDR3 contains 14 residues. The V end lost 1 base, the J end lost 4 bases, and 9 bases lay between the germline ends. Germline V gene sequence: CDR1 LGHNA, CDR2 YNFKEQ. The CDR3 DNA follows: TGTGCCAGCAGCCAAGCTTCGGGAGCAGATACGCAGTATTTT. Translated, it gives CASSQASGADTQYF.

The rearrangement joins TRBV4-1 to TRBJ1-2; tentatively, D is TRBD1 (6 bases). V lost 0 bases, J lost 10 bases, and 12 bases lay in between. CDR3 length equals 13 residues. Germline lookup yields CDR1 MGHRA and CDR2 YSYEKL. The CDR3 loop reads CASSQDQDRLYTF. The CDR3 region has the DNA TGCGCCAGCAGCCAAGATCAAGACAGGCTCTACACCTTC.

The gene calls are TRBV11-2 and TRBJ2-7; unclear D gene. Germline CDR1 is SGHAT and CDR2 is FQNNGV. CDR3 length: 14 amino acids. The V and J ends lost 0 bases and 3 bases respectively, with 9 bases between them. The CDR3 DNA reads as TGTGCCAGCAGCTTAGAACCCGGATACTACGAGCAGTACTTC. This encodes CASSLEPGYYEQYF.

This clone has more than one count but fewer than ten. The chain combines TRBV7-9 with TRBJ2-1; D might be TRBD1 or TRBD2, each matching 5 bases. The CDR3 covers 15 residues. The germline CDR1 and CDR2 sequences are SEHNR and FQNEAQ (reference sequence). Deletions cut 6 bases from V and 3 bases from J, with 15 bases between. This CDR3 reads CASSARDGYYNEQFF. CDR3 nucleotides: TGTGCCAGCAGTGCGAGGGACGGTTACTACAATGAGCAGTTCTTC.

This clone came up once. J is TRBJ1-4 and V is TRBV15, with TRBD1 matching over 8 bases. The ends lost 3 bases at V and 0 bases at J; junction bases unmatched: 3. Looked up from germline, CDR1 is LNHNV and CDR2 is YYDKDF (reference sequence). The CDR3 spans 16 residues. Here the CDR3 DNA reads TGTGCCACCAGCAGGGGGACAGGCGCAACTAATGAAAAACTGTTTTTT. Encoded protein: CATSRGTGATNEKLFF.

The V and J genes are TRBV6-1 and TRBJ2-5; 9 nucleotides line up with TRBD2. Trimming cost V 0 bases and J 4 bases; bases outside gene matches: 0. This CDR3 is built from 14 residues. Germline V gene data show CDR1 as MNHNS and CDR2 as SASEGT. The CDR3 bases are TGTGCCAGCAGTGAAGCTAGCGGGAGAGAGACCCAGTACTTC. Protein product: CASSEASGRETQYF.

The chain is built from TRBV4-1 and TRBJ2-1; 9 nucleotides match TRBD2. The CDR3 has 15 residues. Germline CDR1 is MGHRA and CDR2 is YSYEKL. Unmatched junction bases numbered 6, after V lost 3 bases and J lost 6 bases. In nucleotides, the CDR3 is TGCGCCAGCAGCCATGTTCTAGCGGGGTCCAATGAGCAGTTCTTC. Protein sequence: CASSHVLAGSNEQFF.

The CDR3 loop reads CASSLLGRDSLKPQHF. The CDR3 DNA is TGTGCCAGCAGTTTATTGGGTCGGGACAGCCTGAAGCCCCAGCATTTT. The chain joins TRBV27 to TRBJ1-5, with 7 bases lining up with TRBD1. This CDR3 region has 16 residues. Looked up from germline, CDR1 is MNHEY and CDR2 is SMNVEV (reference sequence). The junction had 11 bases not matched to a gene; V was cut back by 1 base and J by 8 bases.

This clone showed up just once. V and J are TRBV9 and TRBJ1-3; D gene uncertain. The CDR3 is made up of 17 amino acids. V lost 4 bases to trimming and J lost 2 bases, with 19 bases between them. Germline V gene data show CDR1 as SGDLS and CDR2 as YYNGEE. The CDR3 here is CASSPQRASGAGNTIYF. Written as DNA, the CDR3 is TGTGCCAGCAGCCCACAGAGGGCCAGTGGTGCTGGAAACACCATATATTTT.

This clone was detected only a few times. V gene TRBV28 combines with J gene TRBJ1-6, with D unresolved. V was clipped by 7 bases and J by 12 bases, with 13 bases between them. The CDR3 is 12 amino acids. Looked up from germline, CDR1 is MDHEN and CDR2 is SYDVKM. CDR3 sequence (DNA): TGTGCCAGCACCCTACCCCGGGGACCCCTCCACTTT. This sequence encodes CASTLPRGPLHF.

The sample holds a few counts of this clone. The chain joins TRBV15 to TRBJ2-1, with TRBD1 matching 8 bases. The germline gives CDR1 LNHNV, CDR2 YYDKDF (reference sequence). The CDR3 consists of 15 residues. Trimming removed 0 bases from V and 7 bases from J; junction bases left unmatched: 5. CDR3 amino acids: CATSRERTGTNEQFF. The CDR3 nucleotides read TGTGCCACCAGCAGAGAGAGGACAGGGACGAATGAGCAGTTCTTC. Using reference TRBV15 and TRBJ2-1 for the parts outside the CDR3, the full variable domain is DAMVIQNPRYQVTQFGKPVTLSCSQTLNHNVMYWYQQKSSQAPKLLFHYYDKDFNNEADTPDNFQSRRPNTSFCFLDIRSPGLGDTAMYLCATSRERTGTNEQFFGPGTRLTVL.

The chain links TRBV28 to TRBJ2-2; D gene unclear. The CDR3 extends over 13 amino acids. V lost 1 base to trimming and J lost 4 bases, with 4 bases between them. CDR1 is MDHEN and CDR2 is SYDVKM in the germline V gene. In DNA, the CDR3 is TGTGCCAGCAGTTTATACAGCACCGGGGAGCTGTTTTTT. Translated, it gives CASSLYSTGELFF.